Shown below are 9 T cell receptor beta chains from a single sample sequenced in a study of beta chain features in type 1 diabetes. Study-wide findings and caveats: In every one of the four CD4+ subsets, TCRB CDR3s were moderately but significantly shorter in Type 1 diabetes patients.

Reverse transcribing all isolated RNA meant expressed TCRB transcripts were sequenced. The table came from immunoSEQ multiplex PCR; TCRdb's copy has only in-frame clones and leaves some out. Found here are some 190,000 clones, 7.8% of them singletons; the top ten hold 0.94%. No antigens are known for them. Sequenced sample: central memory CD4+ T cells from blood. The receptors originated from a middle-aged woman with type 1 diabetes.

Concerning this clone itself: This sample includes further DNA sequences coding for the same CDR3. The chain employs TRBV9 and TRBJ1-1; the match to TRBD1 covers 8 bases. CDR3 length: 13 amino acids. CDR1 SGDLS and CDR2 YYNGEE come from the germline V gene. The J segment lost 1 base and the V segment lost 5 bases, leaving 1 base of the junction unmatched. The CDR3 DNA is TGTGCCAGCAGAGACAGGGGGAACACTGAAGCTTTCTTT. Translating gives CASRDRGNTEAFF.

This chain links TRBV7-9 with TRBJ1-5; D not resolved. Germline CDR1 SEHNR, CDR2 FQNEAQ (reference sequence). The V end lost 3 bases, the J end lost 3 bases, and 12 bases lay between the germline ends. This CDR3 is 15 amino acids long. The CDR3 coding sequence is TGTGCCAGCAGCTTCGGGTCCCCGACCAATCAGCCCCAGCATTTT. Translation gives CASSFGSPTNQPQHF.

The chain couples TRBV7-3 to TRBJ1-5; perhaps TRBD1 as D (6 bases). The germline V gene has CDR1 SGHTA and CDR2 FQGTGA. V lost 5 bases and J lost 6, with 11 bases in between. The CDR3 length is 13 residues. The chain's CDR3 is CASSPQGGQPQHF. CDR3 nucleotides: TGTGCCAGCAGCCCACAGGGCGGTCAGCCCCAGCATTTT.

The chain joins TRBV16 to TRBJ2-7, with 8 nucleotides matching TRBD1. Germline V lookup: CDR1 KGHSY, CDR2 FQNENV. This CDR3 comprises 14 residues. The junction had 6 bases not matched to a gene; V was cut back by 2 bases and J by 6 bases. CDR3 loop: CASSQHTGGPEQYF. As DNA, the CDR3 is TGTGCCAGCAGCCAACACACAGGGGGGCCCGAGCAGTACTTC.

This clone was counted many times. The rearrangement links TRBV2 to TRBJ2-7; 12 bases line up with TRBD2. CDR3 size: 15 residues. CDR1 and CDR2 (germline): SNHLY, FYNNEI. V trimming: 4 bases; J trimming: 2 bases; junction bases outside the gene matches: 3. Here the CDR3 reads CASSGLAGVTYEQYF. The CDR3 DNA follows: TGTGCCAGCAGTGGACTAGCGGGGGTCACCTACGAGCAGTACTTC.

This clone appeared a few times. CDR3 amino acids: CASSTRQTYEQYF. The CDR3 DNA follows: TGTGCCAGCAGTACCCGACAGACCTACGAGCAGTACTTC. The chain carries TRBV6-5 and TRBJ2-7, with a possible D match to TRBD1 (5 bases). The CDR3 is made up of 13 amino acids. The V end lost 5 bases, the J end lost 2 bases, and 10 bases lay between the germline ends. CDR1 and CDR2 from the germline V gene are MNHEY and SVGAGI.

The J gene is TRBJ1-5, the V gene TRBV6-5; D gene unclear. V dropped 4 bases and J dropped 5 bases, with 9 bases sitting between them. CDR1 is MNHEY and CDR2 is SVGAGI in the germline V gene. The CDR3 runs 13 residues. This CDR3 reads CASSSRSDQPQHF. The CDR3 DNA is TGTGCCAGCAGTTCCAGGTCCGATCAGCCCCAGCATTTT.

This clone was detected only a few times. V is TRBV5-4 and J is TRBJ2-5, with D tentatively TRBD2 (6 bases). The CDR3 spans 14 residues. Trimming took off 4 bases at V and 5 bases at J, with 15 bases between the two ends. CDR1 and CDR2 from the germline V gene are SGHNT and YYREEE (reference sequence). The CDR3 sequence: CASSPTGGRETQYF. The CDR3 bases are TGTGCCAGCAGCCCGACCGGGGGAAGGGAGACCCAGTACTTC.

The CDR3 DNA is TGTGCCAGCAGCGTAGACGGGACAGGGGACGGCTACACCTTC. Amino acid sequence: CASSVDGTGDGYTF. V usage is TRBV9 and J usage is TRBJ1-2; the match to TRBD1 covers 10 bases. With 0 bases clipped from V and 8 bases from J, the junction kept 4 bases outside the gene matches. Looked up from germline, CDR1 is SGDLS and CDR2 is YYNGEE. This CDR3 is built from 14 residues.